The 24 T cell receptor beta chains listed next were all sequenced from one sample in a study of blood T cell repertoires in COVID-19. Method: immunoSEQ multiplex PCR; TCRdb's copy keeps in-frame clones and lacks some. The sample contains more than 100,000 clones, less than 90% of which appear only once. The sample comprised PBMCs or T cells enriched from blood (not recorded which). The receptor set was obtained from a woman aged 25 to 45 who had recovered from COVID-19.

The chain joins TRBV19 to TRBJ1-5; D is unclear. This CDR3 is 13 amino acids long. CDR1 is LNHDA and CDR2 is SQIVND in the germline V gene (reference sequence). The V end was cut by 1 base, the J end by 4 bases, with 5 bases between. Here the CDR3 reads CASSIAPNQPQHF. The CDR3 nucleotides read TGTGCCAGTAGTATAGCTCCGAATCAGCCCCAGCATTTT.

The CDR3 sequence: CASSTGQASYEQYF. CDR3 nucleotides: TGTGCCAGTAGTACCGGACAGGCCTCCTACGAGCAGTACTTC. This chain links TRBV19 with TRBJ2-7; 7 nucleotides align to TRBD1. Germline loops: CDR1 LNHDA, CDR2 SQIVND (reference sequence). The CDR3 runs 14 residues. The V gene end was trimmed by 4 bases and the J gene end by 0 bases; junction bases not matched to a gene: 3.

The rearrangement uses TRBV6-6 and TRBJ2-1; maybe TRBD2 (6 bases). Germline CDR1 is MNHNY and CDR2 is SVGAGI (reference sequence). The CDR3 runs to 14 residues. V was shortened by 2 bases and J by 8 bases, with 13 bases between the two germline ends. The CDR3 DNA reads TGTGCCAGCAGTTACGCGGGATCCCGGGATGAGCAGTTCTTC. As protein: CASSYAGSRDEQFF.

The J gene is TRBJ1-5, the V gene TRBV15; TRBD1 aligns across 7 bases. The junction had 7 bases not matched to a gene; V was cut back by 11 bases and J by 3 bases. CDR3 length: 13 amino acids. Germline CDR1 and CDR2: LNHNV and YYDKDF (reference sequence). CDR3 protein: CASAGTVNQPQHF. For the CDR3, the DNA is TGTGCCTCCGCCGGGACAGTCAATCAGCCCCAGCATTTT.

This clone has only one observation. V gene TRBV28 combines with J gene TRBJ1-4; 8 nucleotides match TRBD1. This CDR3 region has 14 residues. Per germline, CDR1 MDHEN and CDR2 SYDVKM. The ends lost 4 bases at V and 5 bases at J; junction bases unmatched: 3. CDR3 protein: CASSSGGANEKLFF. DNA of the CDR3: TGTGCCAGCAGTTCAGGGGGCGCCAATGAAAAACTGTTTTTT. The full variable domain, its missing parts supplied by reference TRBV28 and TRBJ1-4, is DVKVTQSSRYLVKRTGEKVFLECVQDMDHENMFWYRQDPGLGLRLIYFSYDVKMKEKGDIPEGYSVSREKKERFSLILESASTNQTSMYLCASSSGGANEKLFFGSGTQLSVL.

The chain links TRBV5-4 to TRBJ2-7; D call uncertain. V dropped 4 bases and J dropped 3 bases, with 14 bases sitting between them. The germline V gene encodes CDR1 SGHNT and CDR2 YYREEE (reference sequence). The CDR3 covers 14 residues. The CDR3 DNA reads TGTGCCAGCAGCCTTGGCGGTCAGTACTACGAGCAGTACTTC. This gives the protein CASSLGGQYYEQYF.

The V gene is TRBV28, the J gene TRBJ2-5; 8 bases align to TRBD2. The CDR3 consists of 18 residues. With 6 bases clipped from V and 2 bases from J, the junction kept 17 bases outside the gene matches. CDR1 is MDHEN and CDR2 is SYDVKM in the germline V gene. The CDR3 region is CASSPSGGRISKQETQYF. Written as DNA, the CDR3 is TGTGCCAGCAGCCCGTCCGGCGGGAGGATTTCCAAGCAAGAGACCCAGTACTTC.

V and J are TRBV12-3 or TRBV12-4 and TRBJ1-2; 7 bases are a match to TRBD1. The CDR3 loop spans 13 amino acids. The trim removed 5 bases at V and 8 bases at J, leaving 8 bases unmatched. The CDR3 here is CASSPRGGRGYTF. CDR3 in DNA: TGTGCCAGCAGTCCCCGAGGGGGCAGAGGCTACACCTTC.

The chain couples TRBV5-1 to TRBJ2-1; 7 positions agree with TRBD2. The CDR3 is 17 amino acids. CDR1 and CDR2 (germline): SGHRS, YFSETQ. Trimming took 5 bases from V and 0 from J; bases not matched to a gene: 11. The DNA of the CDR3 is TGCGCCAGCAGTCTAACCTCGAGGGACTACTCCTACAATGAGCAGTTCTTC. Amino acids: CASSLTSRDYSYNEQFF.

The chain carries TRBV25-1 and TRBJ2-7; 7 positions agree with TRBD1. The germline V gene encodes CDR1 MGHDK and CDR2 SYGVNS. The CDR3 has 18 residues. Trimming took 5 bases from V and 5 from J; bases not matched to a gene: 21. The CDR3 nucleotides are TGTGCCAGCAGTCCACCAGTATCCCACAGGGGTCTTTTGAACGAGCAGTACTTC. This encodes CASSPPVSHRGLLNEQYF.

This chain links TRBV5-6 with TRBJ1-2, with D unresolved. Germline V gene data show CDR1 as SGHDT and CDR2 as YYEEEE. Trimming shortened V by 2 bases and J by 5 bases, and 10 bases separated the two germline ends. The CDR3 is made up of 13 amino acids. CDR3 nucleotide sequence: TGTGCCAGCAGCTTCGGTACAGCTTATGGCTACACCTTC. This codes for CASSFGTAYGYTF. Variable domain in full (rest from reference TRBV5-6 and TRBJ1-2): DAGVTQSPTHLIKTRGQQVTLRCSPKSGHDTVSWYQQALGQGPQFIFQYYEEEERQRGNFPDRFSGHQFPNYSSELNVNALLLGDSALYLCASSFGTAYGYTFGSGTRLTVV.

The chain combines TRBV4-1 with TRBJ1-1; D not certain. This CDR3 region has 18 residues. Looked up from germline, CDR1 is MGHRA and CDR2 is YSYEKL. V was pared by 10 bases and J by 0 bases, with 27 bases between. The CDR3 here is CATKAYSVSGFVNTEAFF. The CDR3, as DNA: TGCGCCACCAAAGCCTATTCAGTATCAGGTTTTGTGAACACTGAAGCTTTCTTT.

This chain links TRBV11-3 with TRBJ1-1; D call uncertain. CDR1 is SGHNT, CDR2 YENEEA, per germline. CDR3 length: 13 amino acids. Trimming pared 2 bases from V and 4 bases from J, leaving 8 bases between. The CDR3 nucleotides are TGTGCCAGCAGCTTACGGCTAGGCACTGAAGCTTTCTTT. It encodes CASSLRLGTEAFF.

The genes are TRBV27 and TRBJ2-7; 7 positions match TRBD2. The CDR3 extends over 14 amino acids. J gave up 5 bases and V 1 base, and 5 bases lay outside the gene matches. The germline V gene encodes CDR1 MNHEY and CDR2 SMNVEV (reference sequence). This CDR3 is CASSLWRGGNEQYF. The CDR3 region has the DNA TGTGCCAGCAGTTTATGGCGGGGAGGGAACGAGCAGTACTTC.

This chain uses TRBV5-4 with TRBJ2-1, with 11 nucleotides matching TRBD2. Trimming cost V 4 bases and J 8 bases; bases outside gene matches: 11. The CDR3 sequence is 16 residues long. Germline V gene lookup returns CDR1 SGHNT and CDR2 YYREEE (reference sequence). CDR3 residues: CASSRELAGASHEQFF. The CDR3 DNA follows: TGTGCCAGCAGCAGAGAACTAGCGGGAGCCTCCCATGAGCAGTTCTTC. Full variable domain (outside the CDR3, taken from reference TRBV5-4 and TRBJ2-1): ETGVTQSPTHLIKTRGQQVTLRCSSQSGHNTVSWYQQALGQGPQFIFQYYREEENGRGNFPPRFSGLQFPNYSSELNVNALELDDSALYLCASSRELAGASHEQFFGPGTRLTVL.

The V call is TRBV7-9, the J call TRBJ1-1; a possible D gene is TRBD1 (5 bases). The CDR3 runs to 15 residues. In germline, CDR1 is SEHNR, CDR2 FQNEAQ (reference sequence). V was pared by 5 bases and J by 0 bases, with 13 bases between. The CDR3 region is CASSKPMTVNTEAFF. In DNA, the CDR3 is TGTGCCAGCAGCAAACCGATGACAGTGAACACTGAAGCTTTCTTT.

The CDR3 nucleotides read TGTGCCAGCAGCTTAGGAGGTTACTCTGGCTACACCTTC. Residues: CASSLGGYSGYTF. The chain has TRBV7-2 and TRBJ1-2, with D unresolved. The CDR3 has 13 amino acids. Germline assignment: CDR1 SGHTA and CDR2 FQGNSA. Between the trimmed V and J ends, which lost 1 base and 7 bases, there was a span of 10 bases.

This chain uses TRBV19 with TRBJ1-1, with 7 bases lining up with TRBD1. This CDR3 comprises 16 residues. V trimming: 5 bases; J trimming: 0 bases; junction bases outside the gene matches: 9. Germline assignment: CDR1 LNHDA and CDR2 SQIVND (reference sequence). The CDR3 DNA follows: TGTGCCAGTAGTCCCCAGGAGGGGGCGGTGAACACTGAAGCTTTCTTT. Translating gives CASSPQEGAVNTEAFF. Using reference TRBV19 and TRBJ1-1 for the parts outside the CDR3, the full variable domain is DGGITQSPKYLFRKEGQNVTLSCEQNLNHDAMYWYRQDPGQGLRLIYYSQIVNDFQKGDIAEGYSVSREKKESFPLTVTSAQKNPTAFYLCASSPQEGAVNTEAFFGQGTRLTVV.

This chain links TRBV4-3 with TRBJ1-2; 8 bases are a match to TRBD1. V lost 6 bases to trimming and J lost 1 base; unmatched junction nucleotides: 4. CDR3 length: 14 residues. From germline, CDR1 is LGHNA and CDR2 YSLEER. The CDR3 spells CASRDRGNNYGYTF. CDR3 nucleotide sequence: TGCGCCAGCAGAGACAGGGGCAATAACTATGGCTACACCTTC.

The V gene is TRBV19, the J gene TRBJ2-1; 10 nucleotides agree with TRBD1. Germline values: CDR1 LNHDA, CDR2 SQIVND (reference sequence). V gave up 5 bases and J gave up 4 bases; unmatched junction bases: 5. This CDR3 has 15 residues. CDR3 in amino acids: CASSPRTGGYNEQFF. DNA for the CDR3: TGTGCCAGTAGTCCGCGGACAGGGGGGTACAATGAGCAGTTCTTC.

A few counts support this clone. The same CDR3 can be traced to other DNA sequences in this sample. The V gene is TRBV7-9, the J gene TRBJ2-1; D unclear. The CDR3 is 11 amino acids. CDR1 SEHNR and CDR2 FQNEAQ come from the germline V gene (reference sequence). With 2 bases removed from V and 7 bases from J, the gap between germline ends came to 3 bases. The CDR3 DNA follows: TGTGCCAGCAGCTTACTAAATGAGCAGTTCTTC. It encodes CASSLLNEQFF.

This chain links TRBV11-2 with TRBJ2-2, with D perhaps TRBD2 (6 bases). V lost 4 bases, J lost 5 bases, and 14 bases lay in between. The germline V gene encodes CDR1 SGHAT and CDR2 FQNNGV. This CDR3 region has 15 residues. This CDR3 is CASSYSSRGTGELFF. The CDR3 DNA follows: TGTGCCAGCAGCTACTCCTCCCGGGGGACCGGGGAGCTGTTTTTT.

The genes are TRBV5-8 and TRBJ2-3, with a tentative D call TRBD1 (6 bases). CDR1 SGHTS and CDR2 YDEGEE come from the germline V gene. This CDR3 has 14 amino acids. Trimming shortened V by 2 bases and J by 6 bases, and 13 bases separated the two germline ends. The CDR3 sequence: CASSLFRGADTQYF. As DNA, the CDR3 is TGTGCCAGCAGCTTATTCAGGGGCGCCGATACGCAGTATTTT.

This clone has only one observation. The V and J genes are TRBV24-1 and TRBJ2-4, with 8 bases identical to TRBD2. The CDR3 is 14 amino acids. The junction had 6 bases not matched to a gene; V was cut back by 3 bases and J by 9 bases. Germline loops: CDR1 KGHDR, CDR2 SFDVKD. This chain's CDR3 is CATSDPGLGSIQYF. The CDR3 DNA is TGTGCCACCAGTGATCCGGGACTAGGTTCCATTCAGTACTTC.